This passage covers 11 T cell receptor beta chains from one sample sequenced in a study of blood T cells in healthy people across ages. The second PCR ran about 6 to 11 cycles with a sample-barcoded 5' primer and J-beta primers. MiXCR was run by TCRdb on the 5' RACE reads, yielding one entry per CDR3 protein. The table records fewer than 800,000 distinct CDR3 sequences, approximately 49% of them present only once. Material for sequencing was blood. Every receptor here comes from a woman in her sixties in good health.

The CDR3 loop is CAISPSGTGGYNEQFF. The CDR3 DNA reads as TGTGCCATCAGTCCCTCCGGGACAGGGGGTTACAATGAGCAGTTCTTC. The rearrangement links TRBV10-3 to TRBJ2-1; TRBD1 aligns across 11 bases. V trimming: 5 bases; J trimming: 4 bases; junction bases outside the gene matches: 7. The CDR3 sequence is 16 residues long. The germline V gene encodes CDR1 ENHRY and CDR2 SYGVKD.

This clonotype was seen only a few times. The chain recombines TRBV7-2 with TRBJ2-3; 13 bases fit TRBD2. The CDR3 is 15 amino acids. V lost 5 bases, J lost 4 bases, and 3 bases stayed unmatched. Per germline, CDR1 SGHTA and CDR2 FQGNSA. This CDR3 reads CASSRTSGSSDTQYF. The DNA of the CDR3 is TGTGCCAGCAGCCGGACTAGCGGGAGTTCAGATACGCAGTATTTT.

This clonotype was detected only a few times. The rearrangement joins TRBV20-1 to TRBJ2-5, with D perhaps matching TRBD2 (6 bases). CDR3 length: 13 amino acids. V lost 6 bases to trimming and J lost 1 base, with 12 bases between them. From germline, CDR1 is DFQATT and CDR2 SNEGSKA (reference sequence). For the CDR3, the DNA is TGCAGTGCGGTACCGGGACTCCAAGAGACCCAGTACTTC. This translates into CSAVPGLQETQYF.

The chain employs TRBV20-1 and TRBJ2-1, with D uncertain. Germline-derived CDR1 and CDR2 are DFQATT and SNEGSKA (reference sequence). CDR3 length equals 11 residues. V dropped 6 bases and J dropped 8 bases, with 11 bases sitting between them. The CDR3: CSARPRYEQFF. The CDR3 DNA reads TGCAGTGCCCGCCCCCGTTATGAGCAGTTCTTC.

Only a few counts were recorded for this clonotype. The V call is TRBV20-1, the J call TRBJ1-6, with D perhaps matching TRBD1 (5 bases). CDR1 is DFQATT and CDR2 is SNEGSKA in the germline V gene (reference sequence). This CDR3 is 15 amino acids long. V was trimmed by 5 bases and J by 3 bases, leaving 14 bases between them. In DNA, the CDR3 is TGCAGTGCTCCGACAGACACGCGCTATAATTCACCCCTCCACTTT. Translation: CSAPTDTRYNSPLHF.

The rearrangement uses TRBV29-1 and TRBJ1-1; D unresolved. The CDR3 has 13 residues. Trimming cost V 2 bases and J 1 base, with 8 bases left between them. The V gene's germline CDR1 is SQVTM and CDR2 ANQGSEA. The CDR3: CSVEFGRNTEAFF. In DNA, the CDR3 is TGCAGCGTTGAATTCGGGCGGAACACTGAAGCTTTCTTT.

This chain connects TRBV7-9 to TRBJ2-7, with D uncertain. V was pared by 0 bases and J by 7 bases, with 10 bases between. Per germline, CDR1 SEHNR and CDR2 FQNEAQ (reference sequence). This CDR3 has 13 residues. The CDR3 bases are TGTGCCAGCAGCTTAGCCGTGGGCGGTGAGCAGTACTTC. It specifies CASSLAVGGEQYF.

About this clonotype itself: The junction differs from germline at one of its ends, possibly a read error. The chain recombines TRBV7-3 with TRBJ2-1; 7 bases are shared with TRBD1. From germline, CDR1 is SGHTA and CDR2 FQGTGA. The CDR3 sequence is 16 residues long. The CDR3 region is CAGSLGGGKTVNEQFF. The CDR3 region has the DNA TGTGCCGGCAGCTTAGGGGGCGGAAAGACGGTCAATGAGCAGTTCTTC.

This clonotype has only a few counts. The chain uses TRBV6-1 and TRBJ2-6; no firm D call. Trimming removed 6 bases from V and 4 bases from J, with 7 bases in between. This CDR3 contains 13 residues. Germline CDR1 MNHNS, CDR2 SASEGT. The CDR3 bases are TGTGCCAGCAGAAGGGAAGGGGCCAACGTCCTGACTTTC. Its translation is CASRREGANVLTF.

This chain joins TRBV15 and TRBJ1-4, with TRBD1 identical over 10 bases. Germline V gene data show CDR1 as LNHNV and CDR2 as YYDKDF (reference sequence). The ends lost 5 bases at V and 8 bases at J; junction bases unmatched: 8. CDR3 size: 15 residues. CDR3 coding DNA: TGTGCCACCAGCGGAAGGGACAGGGGAGCCGAAAAACTGTTTTTT. Protein product: CATSGRDRGAEKLFF.

A few counts support this clonotype. V usage is TRBV11-3 and J usage is TRBJ2-1; 11 nucleotides agree with TRBD2. The trim removed 5 bases at V and 6 bases at J, leaving 6 bases unmatched. Germline V gene sequence: CDR1 SGHNT, CDR2 YENEEA. The CDR3 is 15 residues long. The CDR3 protein is CASSPLAGVTNEQFF. CDR3 in DNA: TGTGCCAGCAGCCCACTAGCGGGAGTTACCAATGAGCAGTTCTTC.